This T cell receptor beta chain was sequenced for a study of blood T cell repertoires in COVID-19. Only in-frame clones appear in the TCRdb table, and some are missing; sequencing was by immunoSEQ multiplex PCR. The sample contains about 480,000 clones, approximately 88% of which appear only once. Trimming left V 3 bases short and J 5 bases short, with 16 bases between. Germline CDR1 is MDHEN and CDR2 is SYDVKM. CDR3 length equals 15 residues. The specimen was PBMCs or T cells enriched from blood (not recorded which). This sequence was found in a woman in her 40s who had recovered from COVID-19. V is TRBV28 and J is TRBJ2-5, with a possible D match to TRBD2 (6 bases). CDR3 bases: TGTGCCAGCAGTTTGACCGGGACGGCGGGGGAGACCCAGTACTTC. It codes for CASSLTGTAGETQYF.